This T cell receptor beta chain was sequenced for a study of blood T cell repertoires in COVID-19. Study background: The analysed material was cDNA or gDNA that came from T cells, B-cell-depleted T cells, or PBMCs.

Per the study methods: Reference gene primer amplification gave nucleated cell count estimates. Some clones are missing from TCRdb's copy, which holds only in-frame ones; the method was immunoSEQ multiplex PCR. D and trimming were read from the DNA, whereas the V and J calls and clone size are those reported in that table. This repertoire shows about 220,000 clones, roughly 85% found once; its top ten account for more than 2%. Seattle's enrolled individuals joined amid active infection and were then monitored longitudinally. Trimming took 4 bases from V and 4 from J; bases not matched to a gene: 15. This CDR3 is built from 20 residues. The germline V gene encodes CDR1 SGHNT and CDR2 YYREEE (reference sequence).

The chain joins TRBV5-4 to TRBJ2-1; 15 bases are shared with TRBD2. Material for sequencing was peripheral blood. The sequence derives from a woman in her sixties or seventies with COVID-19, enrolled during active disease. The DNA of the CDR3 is TGTGCCAGCAGCGACGGGACTAGCGGGAGGAGGACACCCTTATACAATGAGCAGTTCTTC. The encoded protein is CASSDGTSGRRTPLYNEQFF.